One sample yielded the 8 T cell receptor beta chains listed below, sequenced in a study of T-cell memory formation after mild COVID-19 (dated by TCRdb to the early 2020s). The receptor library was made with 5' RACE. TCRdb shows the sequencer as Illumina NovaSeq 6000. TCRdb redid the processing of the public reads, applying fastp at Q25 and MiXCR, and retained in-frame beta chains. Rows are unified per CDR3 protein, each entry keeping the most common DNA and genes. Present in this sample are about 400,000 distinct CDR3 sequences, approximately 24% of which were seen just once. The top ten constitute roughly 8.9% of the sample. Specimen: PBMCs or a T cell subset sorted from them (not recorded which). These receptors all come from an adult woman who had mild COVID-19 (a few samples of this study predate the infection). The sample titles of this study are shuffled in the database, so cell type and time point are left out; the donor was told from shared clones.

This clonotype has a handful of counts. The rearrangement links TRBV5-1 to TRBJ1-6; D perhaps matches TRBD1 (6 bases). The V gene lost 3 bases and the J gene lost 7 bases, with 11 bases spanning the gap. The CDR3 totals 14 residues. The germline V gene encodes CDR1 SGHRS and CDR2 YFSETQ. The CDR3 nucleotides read TGCGCCAGCAGCTCCGGACAGAGAAATTCACCCCTCCACTTT. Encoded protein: CASSSGQRNSPLHF.

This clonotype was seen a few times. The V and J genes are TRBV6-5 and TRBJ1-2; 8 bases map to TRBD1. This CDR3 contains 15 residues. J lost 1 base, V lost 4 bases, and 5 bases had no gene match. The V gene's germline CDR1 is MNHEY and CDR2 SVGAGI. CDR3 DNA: TGTGCCAGCAGTTCCCACGACAGGGGTAACTATGGCTACACCTTC. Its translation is CASSSHDRGNYGYTF.

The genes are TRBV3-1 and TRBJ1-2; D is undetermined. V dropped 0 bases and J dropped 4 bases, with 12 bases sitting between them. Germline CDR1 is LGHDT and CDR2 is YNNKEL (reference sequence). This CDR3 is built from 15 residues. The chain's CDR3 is CASSQDGVGGYGYTF. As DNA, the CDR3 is TGTGCCAGCAGCCAAGATGGGGTCGGTGGCTATGGCTACACCTTC.

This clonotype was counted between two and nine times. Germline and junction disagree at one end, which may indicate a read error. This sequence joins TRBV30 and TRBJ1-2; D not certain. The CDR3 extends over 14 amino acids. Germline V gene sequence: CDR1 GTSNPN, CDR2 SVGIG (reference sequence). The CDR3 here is CAWIGRSRNNGYTF. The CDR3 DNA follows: TGTGCCTGGATTGGAAGGAGTCGTAACAATGGCTACACCTTC.

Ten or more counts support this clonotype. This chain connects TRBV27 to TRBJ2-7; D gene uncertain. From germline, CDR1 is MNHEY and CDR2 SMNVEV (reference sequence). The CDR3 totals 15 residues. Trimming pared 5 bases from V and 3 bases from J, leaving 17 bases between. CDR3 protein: CASSIEEAGFYEQYF. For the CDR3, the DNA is TGTGCCAGCAGTATCGAAGAGGCCGGATTCTACGAGCAGTACTTC.

The CDR3 nucleotides are TGTGCCAGCTCACCGGCAGCGGGAGACACCTACGAGCAGTACTTC. Translating it yields CASSPAAGDTYEQYF. The chain links TRBV18 to TRBJ2-7; TRBD2 agrees at 8 bases. Trimming at V came to 3 bases and at J to 2 bases, leaving 6 bases not matched to a gene. From germline, CDR1 is KGHSH and CDR2 LQKENI. The CDR3 is 15 residues long.

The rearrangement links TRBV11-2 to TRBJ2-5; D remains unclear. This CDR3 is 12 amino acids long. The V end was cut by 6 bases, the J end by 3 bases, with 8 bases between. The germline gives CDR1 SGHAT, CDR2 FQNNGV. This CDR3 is CASRYWEETQYF. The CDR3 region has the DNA TGTGCCAGCAGATATTGGGAAGAGACCCAGTACTTC.

In DNA form, the CDR3 reads TGTGCCACCAGTGACGAAGACAGGGGTAGCAATCAGCCCCAGCATTTT. This translates into CATSDEDRGSNQPQHF. This sequence joins TRBV24-1 and TRBJ1-5; TRBD1 matches at 8 bases. After removal of 4 bases from V and 0 bases from J, the junction contained 4 bases not matched to a gene. Germline V lookup: CDR1 KGHDR, CDR2 SFDVKD. This CDR3 comprises 16 residues.